This T cell receptor (beta chain) was sequenced for a study of T cells after posttransplantation cyclophosphamide. Study results and caveats: Donor CD8+ memory clones often dominated recipient blood repertoires at later times.

This clone was picked up many times. The antigen remains undetermined. CDR1 is SGHRS and CDR2 is YFSETQ in the germline V gene. The CDR3 has 16 residues. With 4 bases clipped from V and 3 bases from J, the junction kept 7 bases outside the gene matches. Sequencing was performed with immunoSEQ multiplex PCR; in TCRdb, only in-frame clones are kept and a portion is missing. The profile covers some 37,000 clones, none occurring a single time. The sequence came from a girl aged 10-17 years in good health, CMV-negative, and a related stem cell transplant donor. The chain combines TRBV5-1 with TRBJ2-3; TRBD1 agrees at 11 bases. Sequenced sample: PBMCs. The CDR3 is CASSIGQGAITDTQYF. The CDR3 DNA reads TGCGCCAGCAGCATCGGACAGGGGGCTATTACAGATACGCAGTATTTT. Looking up the rest from reference TRBV5-1 and TRBJ2-3 gives the full variable domain: KAGVTQTPRYLIKTRGQQVTLSCSPISGHRSVSWYQQTPGQGLQFLFEYFSETQRNKGNFPGRFSGRQFSNSRSEMNVSTLELGDSALYLCASSIGQGAITDTQYFGPGTRLTVL.